A selection of T cell receptor beta chains follows, all from one sample in a study of cytomegalovirus exposure and HLA in healthy donors. TCRdb's copy holds only in-frame clones and misses some; the assay was immunoSEQ multiplex PCR. The data hold around 120,000 clones, with 70% to 90% observed a single time. The sample was PBMCs. Every receptor here comes from a woman under 30 in good health and CMV-seronegative. The CDR3 runs from the conserved cysteine through the conserved F or W. A D gene is named only where the DNA matches it firmly. Size is stated for part of the rows, as once, few or many counts, or as a class when the clone is expanded.

size,D,V,J,CDR3,DNA
NA,NA,TRBV5-6,TRBJ2-3,CASTWGVSTDTQYF,TGTGCCAGCACCTGGGGGGTAAGCACAGATACGCAGTATTTT
NA,TRBD1,TRBV7-2,TRBJ2-5,CASSLVRGRKTQYF,TGTGCCAGCAGCTTAGTCAGGGGGCGGAAGACCCAGTACTTC
NA,NA,TRBV6-5,TRBJ1-2,CASSYRAGGSGHGYTF,TGTGCCAGCAGTTACAGGGCGGGGGGAAGCGGGCATGGCTACACCTTC
NA,NA,TRBV4-1,TRBJ2-1,CASSQDPSYNEQFF,TGCGCCAGCAGCCAAGACCCCAGCTACAATGAGCAGTTCTTC
NA,NA,TRBV2,TRBJ2-1,CASSSLGAYNEQFF,TGTGCCAGTTCTAGTCTTGGAGCCTACAATGAGCAGTTCTTC
NA,TRBD1,TRBV6-5,TRBJ1-1,CASIPSGQRGTEAFF,TGTGCCAGCATCCCCTCGGGACAGCGAGGGACTGAAGCTTTCTTT
few,TRBD2,TRBV9,TRBJ2-1,CASSSLGGDEQFF,TGTGCCAGCAGCTCACTCGGGGGGGATGAGCAGTTCTTC
NA,TRBD2,TRBV9,TRBJ2-1,CASSPRFSSGSSYNEQFF,TGTGCCAGCAGCCCACGGTTTTCTAGCGGAAGCTCCTACAATGAGCAGTTCTTC
NA,TRBD1,TRBV7-9,TRBJ1-6,CASSAGQLNSPLHF,TGTGCCAGCAGCGCGGGACAGCTTAATTCACCCCTCCACTTT
NA,NA,TRBV9,TRBJ1-3,CASSVGAYSGNTIYF,TGTGCCAGCAGCGTAGGTGCCTACTCTGGAAACACCATATATTTT
NA,NA,TRBV9,TRBJ2-7,CASSTAGTPSYEQYF,TGTGCCAGCAGCACCGCCGGGACACCCTCCTACGAGCAGTACTTC
once,NA,TRBV28,TRBJ1-2,CASRQQGRYGYTF,TGTGCCAGCAGACAACAGGGCCGCTATGGCTACACCTTC
once,TRBD2,TRBV9,TRBJ2-1,CASQGIPGLAPGNEQFF,TGTGCCAGCCAGGGCATCCCGGGACTAGCCCCTGGGAATGAGCAGTTCTTC
NA,TRBD1,TRBV27,TRBJ2-7,CASTAPGTGAYEQYF,TGTGCCAGCACCGCCCCCGGGACAGGGGCCTACGAGCAGTACTTC
NA,NA,TRBV6-1,TRBJ1-1,CASSEIRTSNTEAFF,TGTGCCAGCAGTGAAATTCGGACTTCCAACACTGAAGCTTTCTTT
NA,NA,TRBV6-1,TRBJ2-1,CASSERSGAYNEQFF,TGTGCCAGCAGTGAAAGATCAGGGGCTTACAATGAGCAGTTCTTC
NA,TRBD1,TRBV5-1,TRBJ1-1,CASSPDVTGGVVAFF,TGCGCCAGCAGCCCGGACGTGACAGGGGGAGTTGTAGCTTTCTTT